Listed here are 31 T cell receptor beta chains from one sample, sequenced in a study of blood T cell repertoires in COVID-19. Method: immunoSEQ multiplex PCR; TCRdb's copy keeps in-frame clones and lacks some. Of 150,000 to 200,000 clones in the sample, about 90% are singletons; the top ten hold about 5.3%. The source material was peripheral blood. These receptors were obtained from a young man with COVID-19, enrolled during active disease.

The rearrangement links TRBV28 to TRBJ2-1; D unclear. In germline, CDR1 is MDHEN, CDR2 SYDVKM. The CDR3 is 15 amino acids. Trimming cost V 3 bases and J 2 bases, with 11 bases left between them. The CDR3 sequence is CASSLESGPYNEQFF. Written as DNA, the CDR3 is TGTGCCAGCAGTTTGGAATCGGGTCCCTACAATGAGCAGTTCTTC. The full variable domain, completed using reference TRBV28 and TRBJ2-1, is DVKVTQSSRYLVKRTGEKVFLECVQDMDHENMFWYRQDPGLGLRLIYFSYDVKMKEKGDIPEGYSVSREKKERFSLILESASTNQTSMYLCASSLESGPYNEQFFGPGTRLTVL.

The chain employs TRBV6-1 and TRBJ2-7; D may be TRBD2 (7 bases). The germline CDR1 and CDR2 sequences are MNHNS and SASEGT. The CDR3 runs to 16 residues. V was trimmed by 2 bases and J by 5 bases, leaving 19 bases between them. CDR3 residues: CASSESGGSFRDEQYF. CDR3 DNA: TGTGCCAGCAGTGAATCGGGGGGCTCCTTTAGGGACGAGCAGTACTTC.

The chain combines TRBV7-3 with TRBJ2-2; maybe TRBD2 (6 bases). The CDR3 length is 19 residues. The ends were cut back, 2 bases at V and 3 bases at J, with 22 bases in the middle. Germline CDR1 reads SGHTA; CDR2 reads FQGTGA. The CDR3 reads CASSLFPREPTEHTGELFF. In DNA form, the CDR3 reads TGTGCCAGCAGCTTATTTCCTCGGGAGCCGACGGAGCACACCGGGGAGCTGTTTTTT.

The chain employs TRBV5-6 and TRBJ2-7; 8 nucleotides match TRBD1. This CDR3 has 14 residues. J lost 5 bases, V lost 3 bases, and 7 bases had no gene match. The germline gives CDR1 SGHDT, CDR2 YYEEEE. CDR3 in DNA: TGTGCCAGCAGCTCCTTGACAGGGGTGCACGAGCAGTACTTC. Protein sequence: CASSSLTGVHEQYF.

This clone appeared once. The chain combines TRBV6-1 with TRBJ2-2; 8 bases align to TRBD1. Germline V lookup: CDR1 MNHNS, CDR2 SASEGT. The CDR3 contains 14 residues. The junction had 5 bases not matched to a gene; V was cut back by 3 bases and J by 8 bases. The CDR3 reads CASSETGEVGELFF. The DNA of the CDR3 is TGTGCCAGCAGTGAGACAGGGGAGGTAGGGGAGCTGTTTTTT.

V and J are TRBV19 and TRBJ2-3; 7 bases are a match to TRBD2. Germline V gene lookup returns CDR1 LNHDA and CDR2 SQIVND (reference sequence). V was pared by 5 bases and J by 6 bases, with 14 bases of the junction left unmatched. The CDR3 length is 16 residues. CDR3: CASSPRRTSLGDTQYF. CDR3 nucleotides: TGTGCCAGTAGTCCGCGGCGGACTAGTCTGGGGGATACGCAGTATTTT.

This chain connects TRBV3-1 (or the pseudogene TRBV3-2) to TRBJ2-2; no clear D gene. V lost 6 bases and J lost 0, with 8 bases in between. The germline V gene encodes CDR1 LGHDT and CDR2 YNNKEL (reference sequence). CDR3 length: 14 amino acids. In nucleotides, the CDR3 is TGTGCCAGCAGTTACCTAGCGAACACCGGGGAGCTGTTTTTT. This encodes CASSYLANTGELFF.

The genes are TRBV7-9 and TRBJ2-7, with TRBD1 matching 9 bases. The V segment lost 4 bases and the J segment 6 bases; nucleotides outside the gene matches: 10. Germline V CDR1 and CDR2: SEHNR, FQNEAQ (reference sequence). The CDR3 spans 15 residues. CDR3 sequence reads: CASSSGGDRVGEQYF. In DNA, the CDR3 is TGTGCCAGCAGCTCAGGGGGGGACAGGGTAGGCGAGCAGTACTTC.

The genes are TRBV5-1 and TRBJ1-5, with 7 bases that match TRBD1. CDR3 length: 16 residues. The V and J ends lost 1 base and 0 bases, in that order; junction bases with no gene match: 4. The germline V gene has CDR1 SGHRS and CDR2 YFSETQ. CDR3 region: CASSLMTGFSNQPQHF. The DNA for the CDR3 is TGCGCCAGCAGCTTGATGACAGGGTTTAGCAATCAGCCCCAGCATTTT.

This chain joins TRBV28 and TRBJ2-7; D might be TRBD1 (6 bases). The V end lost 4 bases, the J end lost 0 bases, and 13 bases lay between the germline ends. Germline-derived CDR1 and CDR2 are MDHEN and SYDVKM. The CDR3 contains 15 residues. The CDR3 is CASSSTGRLSYEQYF. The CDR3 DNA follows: TGTGCCAGCAGTTCGACAGGCCGGCTCTCCTACGAGCAGTACTTC.

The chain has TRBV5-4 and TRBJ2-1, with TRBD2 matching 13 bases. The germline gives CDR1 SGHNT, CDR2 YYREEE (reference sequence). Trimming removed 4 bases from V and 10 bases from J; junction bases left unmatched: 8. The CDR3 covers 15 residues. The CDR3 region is CASSLPATSGREQFF. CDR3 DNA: TGTGCCAGCAGCCTACCCGCGACTAGCGGGAGGGAGCAGTTCTTC.

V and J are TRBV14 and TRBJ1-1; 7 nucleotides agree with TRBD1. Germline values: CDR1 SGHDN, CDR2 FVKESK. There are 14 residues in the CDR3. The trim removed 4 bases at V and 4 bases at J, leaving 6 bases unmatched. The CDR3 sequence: CASSRRSGGTEAFF. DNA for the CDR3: TGTGCCAGCAGCCGCCGATCAGGGGGCACTGAAGCTTTCTTT.

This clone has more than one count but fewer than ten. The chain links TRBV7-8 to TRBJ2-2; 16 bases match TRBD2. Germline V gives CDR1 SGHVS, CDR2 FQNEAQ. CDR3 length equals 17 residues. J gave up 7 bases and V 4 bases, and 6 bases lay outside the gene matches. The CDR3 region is CASSSTGTSGGVGELFF. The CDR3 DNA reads TGTGCCAGCAGCTCGACCGGGACTAGCGGGGGGGTCGGGGAGCTGTTTTTT.

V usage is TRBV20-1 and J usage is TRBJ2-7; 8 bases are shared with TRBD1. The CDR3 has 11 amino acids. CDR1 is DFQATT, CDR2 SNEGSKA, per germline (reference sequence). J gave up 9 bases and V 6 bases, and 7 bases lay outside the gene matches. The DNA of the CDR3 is TGCAGTGCGGAGGACAGGGTAGTGCAGTACTTC. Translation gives CSAEDRVVQYF.

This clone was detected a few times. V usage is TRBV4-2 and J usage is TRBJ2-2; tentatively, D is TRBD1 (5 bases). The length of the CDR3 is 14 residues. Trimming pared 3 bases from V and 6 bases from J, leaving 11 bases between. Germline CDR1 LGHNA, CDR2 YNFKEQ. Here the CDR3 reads CASSHNTGSGELFF. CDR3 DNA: TGTGCCAGCAGCCACAACACAGGCTCCGGGGAGCTGTTTTTT.

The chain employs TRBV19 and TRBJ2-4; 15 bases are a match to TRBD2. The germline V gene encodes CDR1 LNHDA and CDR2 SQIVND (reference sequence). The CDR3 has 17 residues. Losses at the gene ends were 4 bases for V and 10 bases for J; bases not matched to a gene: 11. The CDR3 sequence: CASSNPSAGTSGRIQYF. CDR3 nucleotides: TGTGCCAGTAGTAATCCTTCCGCCGGGACTAGCGGGAGGATTCAGTACTTC.

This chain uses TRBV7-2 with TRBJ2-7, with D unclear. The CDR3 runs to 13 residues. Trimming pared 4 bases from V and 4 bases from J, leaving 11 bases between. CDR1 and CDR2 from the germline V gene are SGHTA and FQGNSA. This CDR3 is CASSSPLLYEQYF. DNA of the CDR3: TGTGCCAGCAGCTCCCCTCTATTGTACGAGCAGTACTTC.

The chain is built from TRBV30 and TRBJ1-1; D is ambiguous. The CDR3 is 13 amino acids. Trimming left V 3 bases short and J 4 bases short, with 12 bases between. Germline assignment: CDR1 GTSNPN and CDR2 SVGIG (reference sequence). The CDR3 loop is CAWRVIVSTEAFF. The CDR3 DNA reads TGTGCCTGGAGAGTTATAGTGAGCACTGAAGCTTTCTTT.

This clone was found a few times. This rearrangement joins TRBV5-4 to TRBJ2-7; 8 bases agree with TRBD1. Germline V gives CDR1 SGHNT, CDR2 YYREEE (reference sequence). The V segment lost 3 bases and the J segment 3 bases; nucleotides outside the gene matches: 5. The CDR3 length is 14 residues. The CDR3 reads CASSSRDRNYEQYF. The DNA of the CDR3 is TGTGCCAGCAGCTCCCGGGACAGGAACTACGAGCAGTACTTC.

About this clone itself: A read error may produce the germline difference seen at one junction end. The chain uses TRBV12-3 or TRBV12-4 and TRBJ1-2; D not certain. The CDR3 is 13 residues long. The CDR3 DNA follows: TGTGCCAGCAGTGTGGGTTCCGACTATAGCTACACCTTC. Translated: CASSVGSDYSYTF.

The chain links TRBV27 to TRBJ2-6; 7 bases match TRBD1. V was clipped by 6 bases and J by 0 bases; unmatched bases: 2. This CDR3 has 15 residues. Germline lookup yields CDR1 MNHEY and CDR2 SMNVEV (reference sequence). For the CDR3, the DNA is TGTGCCAGCAGCCGACAGGGCTCTGGGGCCAACGTCCTGACTTTC. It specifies CASSRQGSGANVLTF.

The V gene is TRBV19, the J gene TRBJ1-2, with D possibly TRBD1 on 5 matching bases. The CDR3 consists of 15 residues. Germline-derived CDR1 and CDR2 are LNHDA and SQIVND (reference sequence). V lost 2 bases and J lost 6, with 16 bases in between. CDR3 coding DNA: TGTGCCAGTAGTATAAACGGGGCGGGAGGAGATGGCTACACCTTC. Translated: CASSINGAGGDGYTF.

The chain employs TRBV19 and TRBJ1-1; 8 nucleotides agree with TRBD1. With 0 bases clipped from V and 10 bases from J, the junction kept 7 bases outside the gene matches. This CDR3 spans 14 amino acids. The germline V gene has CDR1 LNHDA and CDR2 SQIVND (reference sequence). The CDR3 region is CASSIDRGTGGAFF. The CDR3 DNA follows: TGTGCCAGTAGTATAGATCGCGGGACAGGAGGAGCTTTCTTT.

This CDR3 is CASSLSQVSSNEQFF. The DNA for the CDR3 is TGCGCCAGCAGCCTATCTCAAGTATCGAGCAATGAGCAGTTCTTC. The rearrangement links TRBV5-1 to TRBJ2-1, with no clear D. CDR1 is SGHRS, CDR2 YFSETQ, per germline. The CDR3 is 15 amino acids. V was clipped by 4 bases and J by 6 bases, with 17 bases between them.

The CDR3 DNA is TGTGCCAGTAGTCTTCCCCTATGGGACAGACCACCCTTTGTGGAAAAACTGTTTTTT. This gives the protein CASSLPLWDRPPFVEKLFF. The chain couples TRBV19 to TRBJ1-4; TRBD1 agrees at 7 bases. CDR3 length: 19 residues. Trimming cost V 5 bases and J 8 bases; bases outside gene matches: 23. Germline CDR1 and CDR2: LNHDA and SQIVND (reference sequence).

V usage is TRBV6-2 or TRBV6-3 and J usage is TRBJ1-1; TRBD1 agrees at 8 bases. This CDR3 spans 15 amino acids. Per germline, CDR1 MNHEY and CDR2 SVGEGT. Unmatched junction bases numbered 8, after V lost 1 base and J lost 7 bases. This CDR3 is CASSYYTSGGDEAFF. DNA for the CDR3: TGTGCCAGCAGTTACTACACCTCAGGGGGCGATGAAGCTTTCTTT.

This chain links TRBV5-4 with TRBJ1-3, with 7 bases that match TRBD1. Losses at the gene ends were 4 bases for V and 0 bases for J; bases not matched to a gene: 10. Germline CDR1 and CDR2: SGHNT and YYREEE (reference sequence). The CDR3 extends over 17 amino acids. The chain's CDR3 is CASSGGTAKTSGNTIYF. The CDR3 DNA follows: TGTGCCAGCAGCGGCGGGACAGCAAAAACCTCTGGAAACACCATATATTTT.

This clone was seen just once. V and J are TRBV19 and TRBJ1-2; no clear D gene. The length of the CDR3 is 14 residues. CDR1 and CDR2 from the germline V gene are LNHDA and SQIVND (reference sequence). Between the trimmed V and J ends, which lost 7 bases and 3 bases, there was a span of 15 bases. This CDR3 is CASKLRAAYYGYTF. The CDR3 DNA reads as TGTGCCAGTAAATTAAGAGCCGCCTACTATGGCTACACCTTC. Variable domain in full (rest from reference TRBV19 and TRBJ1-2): DGGITQSPKYLFRKEGQNVTLSCEQNLNHDAMYWYRQDPGQGLRLIYYSQIVNDFQKGDIAEGYSVSREKKESFPLTVTSAQKNPTAFYLCASKLRAAYYGYTFGSGTRLTVV.

CDR3 sequence (DNA): TGTGCCAGCAGTCTCGACAGGGCGGACACCGGGGAGCTGTTTTTT. Its protein is CASSLDRADTGELFF. V is TRBV2 and J is TRBJ2-2; 7 bases agree with TRBD1. This CDR3 region has 15 residues. Germline trimming cut 5 bases from V and 3 bases from J; bases unmatched to any gene: 6. Germline assignment: CDR1 SNHLY and CDR2 FYNNEI.

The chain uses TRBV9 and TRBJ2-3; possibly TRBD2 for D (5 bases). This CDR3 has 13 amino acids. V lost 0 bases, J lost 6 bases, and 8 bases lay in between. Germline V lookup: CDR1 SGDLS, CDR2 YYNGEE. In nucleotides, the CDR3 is TGTGCCAGCAGCGTAGTGTCGGGGGATACGCAGTATTTT. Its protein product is CASSVVSGDTQYF.

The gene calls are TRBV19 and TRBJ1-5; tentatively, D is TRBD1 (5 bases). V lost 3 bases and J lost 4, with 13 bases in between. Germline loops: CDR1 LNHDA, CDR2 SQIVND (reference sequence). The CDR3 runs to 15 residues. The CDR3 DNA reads TGTGCCAGTAGTATGGGGTTAAGGGGTAATCAGCCCCAGCATTTT. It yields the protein CASSMGLRGNQPQHF.